Below, 25 T cell receptor beta chains from the same sample are listed, as sequenced in a study of cytomegalovirus exposure and HLA in healthy donors. Primers: 60 Vbeta forward and 13 Jbeta reverse. Sequenced by immunoSEQ multiplex PCR; TCRdb stores in-frame clones only, minus some. The table lists around 110,000 clones, around a tenth of them singletons. The sample consisted of PBMCs. These TCRs come from a man in his thirties or forties in good health and CMV-seronegative.

The gene calls are TRBV11-3 and TRBJ2-7; perhaps TRBD1 as D (7 bases). The length of the CDR3 is 15 residues. With 4 bases removed from V and 2 bases from J, the gap between germline ends came to 15 bases. The germline V gene encodes CDR1 SGHNT and CDR2 YENEEA. The CDR3 here is CASSSQGGPTYEQYF. The CDR3 DNA follows: TGTGCCAGCAGCTCCCAGGGGGGACCTACCTACGAGCAGTACTTC.

The chain combines TRBV5-6 with TRBJ1-2, with TRBD1 matching 11 bases. There are 14 residues in the CDR3. The junction had 2 bases not matched to a gene; V was cut back by 0 bases and J by 7 bases. Germline V gene lookup returns CDR1 SGHDT and CDR2 YYEEEE. CDR3 region: CASSLGTGGGGYTF. In DNA form, the CDR3 reads TGTGCCAGCAGCTTGGGGACAGGGGGCGGTGGCTACACCTTC. The variable domain in full, with the rest retrieved from reference TRBV5-6 and TRBJ1-2, is DAGVTQSPTHLIKTRGQQVTLRCSPKSGHDTVSWYQQALGQGPQFIFQYYEEEERQRGNFPDRFSGHQFPNYSSELNVNALLLGDSALYLCASSLGTGGGGYTFGSGTRLTVV.

This clone has only a few counts. The chain joins TRBV30 to TRBJ2-5; no definite D call. Per germline, CDR1 GTSNPN and CDR2 SVGIG (reference sequence). V was clipped by 3 bases and J by 5 bases, with 10 bases between them. The CDR3 sequence is 12 residues long. The CDR3 here is CAWSTFSETQYF. The DNA for the CDR3 is TGTGCCTGGAGCACATTCTCGGAGACCCAGTACTTC.

This clone came up a few times. The rearrangement joins TRBV9 to TRBJ1-1; 12 nucleotides match TRBD1. Trimming at V came to 4 bases and at J to 4 bases, leaving 8 bases not matched to a gene. Germline V gene data show CDR1 as SGDLS and CDR2 as YYNGEE. CDR3 length equals 16 residues. CDR3 protein: CASSYRDRGPGTEAFF. In DNA form, the CDR3 reads TGTGCCAGCAGCTATCGGGACAGGGGGCCGGGCACTGAAGCTTTCTTT.

This clone was found a few times. The V and J genes are TRBV7-9 and TRBJ1-4; D gene unclear. This CDR3 has 15 amino acids. Trimming took 5 bases from V and 8 from J, leaving 18 bases between them. Germline CDR1 reads SEHNR; CDR2 reads FQNEAQ (reference sequence). Written as DNA, the CDR3 is TGTGCCAGCAGCCCCGGTGAGACACTAGGAGAAAAACTGTTTTTT. Translated, it gives CASSPGETLGEKLFF. Variable domain in full (rest from reference TRBV7-9 and TRBJ1-4): DTGVSQNPRHKITKRGQNVTFRCDPISEHNRLYWYRQTLGQGPEFLTYFQNEAQLEKSRLLSDRFSAERPKGSFSTLEIQRTEQGDSAMYLCASSPGETLGEKLFFGSGTQLSVL.

This clone was recorded a few times. The chain employs TRBV5-4 and TRBJ2-7; 10 bases match TRBD1. Germline V gene sequence: CDR1 SGHNT, CDR2 YYREEE (reference sequence). The CDR3 is 14 amino acids. V was clipped by 3 bases and J by 2 bases; unmatched bases: 2. The DNA of the CDR3 is TGTGCCAGCAGCTCCGGGACAGGGGCCTACGAGCAGTACTTC. Protein sequence: CASSSGTGAYEQYF.

This clone turned up a few times. The gene calls are TRBV6-5 and TRBJ2-7; possible D gene TRBD1, 5 bases. Germline V gene sequence: CDR1 MNHEY, CDR2 SVGAGI. Deletions cut 2 bases from V and 0 bases from J, with 8 bases between. This CDR3 comprises 14 residues. As DNA, the CDR3 is TGTGCCAGCAGTTACCTAGGGGCCTCCTACGAGCAGTACTTC. Its protein is CASSYLGASYEQYF.

Written as DNA, the CDR3 is TGCGCCAGCAGCTTGGATGCCGACAAATTCTTC. It yields the protein CASSLDADKFF. The V call is TRBV5-1, the J call TRBJ2-1; D is unclear. Germline lookup yields CDR1 SGHRS and CDR2 YFSETQ. The CDR3 loop spans 11 amino acids. V was pared by 0 bases and J by 16 bases, with 11 bases between.

This sequence joins TRBV28 and TRBJ1-1; 7 bases are a match to TRBD1. The V and J ends lost 6 bases and 4 bases, in that order; junction bases with no gene match: 11. This CDR3 is 15 amino acids long. Germline values: CDR1 MDHEN, CDR2 SYDVKM. CDR3 loop: CASRDESGGSTEAFF. In DNA form, the CDR3 reads TGTGCCAGCAGAGACGAATCAGGGGGTAGCACTGAAGCTTTCTTT.

The gene calls are TRBV19 and TRBJ1-5; no clear D. The germline V and J ends were trimmed by 4 bases and 11 bases, with 12 bases remaining between them. The CDR3 is made up of 12 amino acids. Germline V CDR1 and CDR2: LNHDA, SQIVND (reference sequence). DNA of the CDR3: TGTGCCAGTAGTACCCCCAGAATGGCCCAGCATTTT. Its protein is CASSTPRMAQHF.

This clone appeared a few times. The rearrangement links TRBV5-6 to TRBJ1-3, with D perhaps TRBD1 (6 bases). The V and J ends lost 5 bases and 4 bases respectively, with 19 bases between them. Per the germline V gene, CDR1 is SGHDT and CDR2 is YYEEEE. CDR3 length: 16 amino acids. The CDR3 reads CASSFERGASGNTIYF. In DNA form, the CDR3 reads TGTGCCAGCAGTTTTGAGCGGGGGGCGTCAGGAAACACCATATATTTT. Supplemented by reference TRBV5-6 and TRBJ1-3, the full variable domain reads DAGVTQSPTHLIKTRGQQVTLRCSPKSGHDTVSWYQQALGQGPQFIFQYYEEEERQRGNFPDRFSGHQFPNYSSELNVNALLLGDSALYLCASSFERGASGNTIYFGEGSWLTVV.

This clone was counted between two and nine times. The gene calls are TRBV5-4 and TRBJ2-5; D is perhaps TRBD2 (6 bases). The DNA end is a closer match to TRBJ2-7, so the J assignment may be wrong. The CDR3 totals 12 residues. Germline CDR1 reads SGHNT; CDR2 reads YYREEE (reference sequence). The CDR3 sequence is CASSSAGLEQYF. CDR3 in DNA: TGTGCCAGCAGCTCGGCGGGGCTCGAGCAGTACTTC.

The rearrangement joins TRBV19 to TRBJ2-1; 10 nucleotides match TRBD2. The V and J ends lost 4 bases and 8 bases, in that order; junction bases with no gene match: 11. CDR3 length equals 16 residues. Germline V gives CDR1 LNHDA, CDR2 SQIVND (reference sequence). Here the CDR3 reads CASSKKGSSGGDEQFF. CDR3 DNA: TGTGCCAGTAGTAAGAAGGGTTCTAGCGGGGGCGATGAGCAGTTCTTC.

The J gene is TRBJ2-5, the V gene TRBV7-9; D unresolved. Germline V CDR1 and CDR2: SEHNR, FQNEAQ (reference sequence). CDR3 length: 16 residues. With 2 bases removed from V and 3 bases from J, the gap between germline ends came to 16 bases. CDR3 coding DNA: TGTGCCAGCAGCTTATTGAGCCGAGCTGCCGAAGAGACCCAGTACTTC. This sequence encodes CASSLLSRAAEETQYF.

J is TRBJ2-7 and V is TRBV2; possible D gene TRBD1, 6 bases. Germline-derived CDR1 and CDR2 are SNHLY and FYNNEI. Between the trimmed V and J ends, which lost 2 bases and 0 bases, there was a span of 8 bases. The CDR3 contains 14 residues. CDR3 loop: CASSEWDNSYEQYF. CDR3 bases: TGTGCCAGCAGTGAATGGGACAACTCCTACGAGCAGTACTTC.

Only a few counts were recorded for this clone. Other DNA variants within this sample encode the same CDR3. V gene TRBV18 combines with J gene TRBJ1-5; 8 bases map to TRBD1. This CDR3 is 14 amino acids long. Germline CDR1 and CDR2: KGHSH and LQKENI. Losses at the gene ends were 3 bases for V and 2 bases for J; bases not matched to a gene: 0. Written as DNA, the CDR3 is TGTGCCAGCTCACCGACAGGGGGCAATCAGCCCCAGCATTTT. This codes for CASSPTGGNQPQHF. Filled out from reference TRBV18 and TRBJ1-5, the complete variable domain reads NAGVMQNPRHLVRRRGQEARLRCSPMKGHSHVYWYRQLPEEGLKFMVYLQKENIIDESGMPKERFSAEFPKEGPSILRIQQVVRGDSAAYFCASSPTGGNQPQHFGDGTRLSIL.

The V call is TRBV11-2, the J call TRBJ1-1; 8 positions agree with TRBD1. This CDR3 has 15 amino acids. Trimming took 1 base from V and 3 from J; bases not matched to a gene: 4. CDR1 and CDR2 (germline): SGHAT, FQNNGV. In DNA form, the CDR3 reads TGTGCCAGCAGCTTAGTCGTGACAGGGGACACTGAAGCTTTCTTT. Its translation is CASSLVVTGDTEAFF.

Only a few counts were recorded for this clone. The chain couples TRBV30 to TRBJ2-5; 9 bases line up with TRBD1. Germline V CDR1 and CDR2: GTSNPN, SVGIG (reference sequence). CDR3 size: 14 residues. Trimming took 2 bases from V and 5 from J; bases not matched to a gene: 6. CDR3 bases: TGTGCCTGGAGTCCGACAGGGGGTGCGGAGACCCAGTACTTC. This gives the protein CAWSPTGGAETQYF. The whole variable domain, remainder taken from reference TRBV30 and TRBJ2-5, is SQTIHQWPATLVQPVGSPLSLECTVEGTSNPNLYWYRQAAGRGLQLLFYSVGIGQISSEVPQNLSASRPQDRQFILSSKKLLLSDSGFYLCAWSPTGGAETQYFGPGTRLLVL.

In its sample, this clone was seen a few times. The chain recombines TRBV7-3 with TRBJ2-1; TRBD2 aligns across 8 bases. Germline-derived CDR1 and CDR2 are SGHTA and FQGTGA. CDR3 length equals 15 residues. The V segment lost 2 bases and the J segment 9 bases; nucleotides outside the gene matches: 9. The CDR3 region is CASSLGSGGPSEQFF. DNA of the CDR3: TGTGCCAGCAGCTTAGGGTCGGGAGGGCCAAGTGAGCAGTTCTTC.

The chain combines TRBV5-4 with TRBJ1-6, with TRBD1 identical over 9 bases. V trimming: 3 bases; J trimming: 13 bases; junction bases outside the gene matches: 5. CDR1 and CDR2 (germline): SGHNT, YYREEE (reference sequence). CDR3 length: 13 amino acids. CDR3 in DNA: TGTGCCAGCAGCTCCGGGACAGGGAGTCCCCTCCACTTT. Its protein product is CASSSGTGSPLHF.

CDR3 protein: CASSQDWRVGTYGYTF. CDR3 sequence (DNA): TGCGCCAGCAGCCAAGATTGGAGGGTAGGGACCTATGGCTACACCTTC. This sequence joins TRBV4-3 and TRBJ1-2; D may be TRBD1 (5 bases). The ends were cut back, 0 bases at V and 4 bases at J, with 15 bases in the middle. Germline CDR1 is LGHNA and CDR2 is YSLEER. The CDR3 is 16 amino acids.

This clone was counted a few times. V is TRBV6-1 and J is TRBJ2-1; a possible D gene is TRBD1 (5 bases). CDR3 size: 13 residues. CDR1 and CDR2 (germline): MNHNS, SASEGT. The ends were cut back, 1 base at V and 9 bases at J, with 10 bases in the middle. CDR3 bases: TGTGCCAGCAGTGAAGGGCTGCAGGGTGAGCAGTTCTTC. This translates into CASSEGLQGEQFF.

This clone was found a few times. The rearrangement links TRBV7-8 to TRBJ1-1; 10 bases match TRBD1. The J segment lost 6 bases and the V segment lost 2 bases, leaving 9 bases of the junction unmatched. Germline V gene sequence: CDR1 SGHVS, CDR2 FQNEAQ. The CDR3 consists of 16 residues. The CDR3 reads CASSLTRTGGSPEAFF. CDR3 coding DNA: TGTGCCAGCAGCTTAACTCGGACAGGGGGGAGCCCTGAAGCTTTCTTT.

The table lists this clone with a few counts. The chain is built from TRBV6-1 and TRBJ1-6; TRBD1 might be the D (6 bases). The V end was cut by 5 bases, the J end by 8 bases, with 16 bases between. CDR1 is MNHNS and CDR2 is SASEGT in the germline V gene. The CDR3 contains 15 residues. The CDR3 sequence: CASSTSGGGYSPLHF. For the CDR3, the DNA is TGTGCCAGCAGTACCTCGGGAGGGGGTTATTCACCCCTCCACTTT.

This clone was found a few times. The rearrangement joins TRBV5-1 to TRBJ2-1, with TRBD1 matching 9 bases. Germline lookup yields CDR1 SGHRS and CDR2 YFSETQ. With 0 bases clipped from V and 4 bases from J, the junction kept 5 bases outside the gene matches. The CDR3 is made up of 16 amino acids. CDR3 region: CASSLDGQGHYNEQFF. The CDR3 coding sequence is TGCGCCAGCAGCTTGGACGGACAGGGGCATTACAATGAGCAGTTCTTC. The full variable domain, completed using reference TRBV5-1 and TRBJ2-1, is KAGVTQTPRYLIKTRGQQVTLSCSPISGHRSVSWYQQTPGQGLQFLFEYFSETQRNKGNFPGRFSGRQFSNSRSEMNVSTLELGDSALYLCASSLDGQGHYNEQFFGPGTRLTVL.